One sample yielded the 5 T cell receptor beta chains listed below, sequenced in a study of Ad26.COV2.S vaccination and SARS-CoV-2 variants. Assay used: immunoSEQ multiplex PCR; TCRdb lists only in-frame clones, some missing. The table shows fewer than 500,000 clones, with approximately 90% occurring only once. This sample's treatment: around 19 received Ad26.COV2.S at low or high dose, single or two shots; roughly 5 received placebo; per-sample allocation not given. Each sample was drawn 63 days after the first injection (of vaccine or placebo). This specimen was peripheral blood, taken in a trial of Ad26.COV2.S vaccine versus placebo. Receptors were obtained from a person aged 18-65 years who received the Ad26.COV2.S COVID-19 vaccine or a placebo.

The gene calls are TRBV4-3 and TRBJ2-2; D may match TRBD1 or TRBD2 (5 bases each). CDR1 LGHNA and CDR2 YSLEER come from the germline V gene. V shed 4 bases and J shed 3 bases, with 24 bases lying between them. The CDR3 has 19 residues. CDR3 nucleotides: TGCGCCAGCAGCCCAGAACCTTCAGGGAGTAGTTCGGACACCGGGGAGCTGTTTTTT. It encodes CASSPEPSGSSSDTGELFF.

This chain uses TRBV28 with TRBJ1-1; D is undetermined. The CDR3 totals 11 residues. V lost 2 bases to trimming and J lost 10 bases, with 8 bases between them. CDR1 MDHEN and CDR2 SYDVKM come from the germline V gene. The CDR3 DNA reads TGTGCCAGCAGTTTAAAGGGATTAGCTTTCTTT. This encodes CASSLKGLAFF.

This clone was detected a few times. The chain combines TRBV2 with TRBJ2-7; D uncertain. Trimming pared 1 base from V and 3 bases from J, leaving 13 bases between. Germline CDR1 is SNHLY and CDR2 is FYNNEI. CDR3 length: 15 residues. The CDR3 region has the DNA TGTGCCAGCAGTGAAGGTCTCAAGAACAGCTACGAGCAGTACTTC. It yields the protein CASSEGLKNSYEQYF.

The chain recombines TRBV6-2 or TRBV6-3 with TRBJ2-3; D is possibly TRBD2 (5 bases). CDR1 is MNHEY and CDR2 is SVGEGT in the germline V gene. CDR3 length equals 17 residues. V was cut by 0 bases and J by 0 bases, with 13 bases left in between. In DNA form, the CDR3 reads TGTGCCAGCAGTTACTCTTGGACTGACCCTAGCACAGATACGCAGTATTTT. Protein sequence: CASSYSWTDPSTDTQYF.

The rearrangement uses TRBV15 and TRBJ2-3; tentative D call: TRBD2 (6 bases). Per germline, CDR1 LNHNV and CDR2 YYDKDF (reference sequence). The CDR3 has 12 residues. V was pared by 3 bases and J by 9 bases, with 10 bases between. The CDR3 nucleotides are TGTGCCACCAGCAGGCGGGACGCCACGCAGTATTTT. Protein product: CATSRRDATQYF.